This record covers a single TCR beta chain. What it recognizes is unknown. As for time point: week 35, safety follow-up. Doses consisted of 300 ug of mutant IDH1 20-mer peptide each, paired with topical imiquimod. The study enrolled donors with new WHO grade 3 or 4 IDH1-mutant, ATRX-lost astrocytomas. The data belong to a study of a mutant IDH1 vaccine in newly diagnosed glioma. In the study overall: Radiotherapy alone preceded vaccination by 4-6 weeks; alternatively, vaccination started with temozolomide cycles. Radiotherapy, temozolomide, or both had been given previously, and both were given to most. Study-wide findings and caveats: The authors found pseudoprogression apparently unrelated to changes in top peripheral T cell clonotypes.

This CDR3 spans 14 amino acids. V was trimmed by 10 bases and J by 0 bases, leaving 15 bases between them. Germline CDR1 is ENHRY and CDR2 is SYGVKD. Profiled with immunoSEQ multiplex PCR; TCRdb holds only in-frame clones, not every one. This sample carries approximately 66,000 clones, under 90% of them seen once, and the ten largest clones take less than 4.5%. This sequence originates from a young man with glioma. The specimen comprised PBMCs, sampled from a glioma patient whose treatment included an IDH1 peptide vaccine. V gene TRBV10-3 combines with J gene TRBJ1-2, with no clear D. The CDR3: CATGSRGSNYGYTF. The CDR3 region has the DNA TGTGCCACGGGGTCGAGAGGCTCTAACTATGGCTACACCTTC.